These 8 T cell receptor beta chains were sequenced from one sample in a study of molecular identifiers for immune sequencing clone quantification. Via MiXCR, TCRdb re-called the PCR reads, giving one row per CDR3 protein. The table has about 320,000 distinct CDR3 sequences, about 21% seen once. The sample taken for sequencing was naive CD8+ T cells from blood, with Jurkat cell RNA spiked in. Subset defined: FACS-sorted CD8+CD4-CCR7+CD45RA+ naive T cells. These receptors originate from a human donor in good health. Some libraries in this study had Jurkat cell RNA spiked in.

There are many counts of this clonotype. The chain uses TRBV2 and TRBJ2-6; D not certain. Germline values: CDR1 SNHLY, CDR2 FYNNEI. The CDR3 has 15 amino acids. Trimming stripped 3 bases from V and 0 bases from J, with 6 bases between. This CDR3 is CASSERSSGANVLTF. The CDR3 nucleotides are TGTGCCAGCAGTGAGCGGAGCTCTGGGGCCAACGTCCTGACTTTC.

This clonotype was seen more than once but under ten times. The CDR3 DNA follows: TGTGCCAGCAGCTTTTCAGGGGAGGGGACACATAATTCACCCCTCCACTTT. It specifies CASSFSGEGTHNSPLHF. The chain carries TRBV7-9 and TRBJ1-6, with D perhaps TRBD1 (6 bases). CDR1 SEHNR and CDR2 FQNEAQ come from the germline V gene (reference sequence). The CDR3 totals 17 residues. The V gene lost 3 bases and the J gene lost 5 bases, with 17 bases spanning the gap.

Regarding this clonotype: A much more abundant neighbour one base away suggests this may be a read error. J is TRBJ1-6 and V is TRBV4-2; D ambiguous. The CDR3 consists of 15 residues. Germline V lookup: CDR1 LGHNA, CDR2 YNFKEQ. CDR3 sequence (DNA): TGTGTCAGCAGCCAAGATCGGGTAGCGAGTTCACCCCTCCACTTT. Its translation: CVSSQDRVASSPLHF.

This clonotype came up many times. The V call is TRBV6-5, the J call TRBJ2-3; D remains unclear. Per the germline V gene, CDR1 is MNHEY and CDR2 is SVGAGI. Trimming removed 2 bases at V and 4 bases at J, with 16 bases between. The CDR3 has 16 residues. The CDR3 reads CASSYIRAARPDTQYF. CDR3 in DNA: TGTGCCAGCAGTTACATAAGGGCGGCGCGGCCAGATACGCAGTATTTT.

This clonotype was seen at least ten times. The rearrangement links TRBV10-2 to TRBJ2-1; D is possibly TRBD2 (5 bases). The germline V and J ends were trimmed by 6 bases and 4 bases, with 10 bases remaining between them. Germline V gene sequence: CDR1 WSHSY, CDR2 SAAADI. This CDR3 contains 13 residues. CDR3 bases: TGCGCCAGCAGCATTACTAGTTACAATGAGCAGTTCTTC. Encoded protein: CASSITSYNEQFF.

On this clonotype itself: Possible read error: a much larger clone is one base away. The chain employs TRBV6-5 and TRBJ1-4, with D unresolved. Germline V lookup: CDR1 MNHEY, CDR2 SVGAGI. V lost 4 bases, J lost 4 bases, and 10 bases lay in between. The CDR3 has 14 amino acids. The CDR3 loop is CASSLAENNEKLFF. The CDR3 DNA follows: TGTGCCAGCAGTTTGGCAGAAAATAATGAAAAACTGTTTTTT.

There are many counts of this clonotype. The J gene is TRBJ2-3, the V gene TRBV9; D is unclear. The germline CDR1 and CDR2 sequences are SGDLS and YYNGEE. Trimming removed 0 bases at V and 2 bases at J, with 4 bases between. The CDR3 covers 13 residues. The chain's CDR3 is CASSVDDTDTQYF. The CDR3 nucleotides are TGTGCCAGCAGCGTAGATGACACAGATACGCAGTATTTT.

The genes are TRBV5-1 and TRBJ2-3, with 15 nucleotides matching TRBD2. The CDR3 is made up of 16 amino acids. CDR1 and CDR2 (germline): SGHRS, YFSETQ. V was clipped by 4 bases and J by 6 bases; unmatched bases: 6. As DNA, the CDR3 is TGCGCCAGCAGCAGGACTAGCGGGGGGGTTGCGGATACGCAGTATTTT. This codes for CASSRTSGGVADTQYF.